This is a list of T cell receptor beta chains from one sample in a study of cytomegalovirus exposure and HLA in healthy donors. The assay was immunoSEQ multiplex PCR, and TCRdb's table has in-frame clones only and misses some. This sample yields fewer than 80,000 clones, of which more than 70% are seen a single time; under 7% belongs to the top ten. The sample was PBMCs. The receptors were sampled from a woman aged 25 to 39 in good health and CMV-seronegative. CDR3s include the opening cysteine and the closing phenylalanine or tryptophan. Fields, in order: V gene, J gene, clone size, CDR3 length, D gene, CDR3 protein, CDR3 DNA. The D gene is left open where the match is weak. Clone size, where shown, is once, few, many, or a class for clones that have expanded.

TRBV4-1	TRBJ2-1	NA	16	TRBD2	CASSKDSGLVYNEQFF	TGCGCCAGCAGCAAAGACAGCGGACTAGTTTACAATGAGCAGTTCTTC
TRBV11-2	TRBJ1-1	NA	15	TRBD1	CASSATGAMNTEAFF	TGTGCCAGCAGCGCGACAGGGGCTATGAACACTGAAGCTTTCTTT
TRBV6-5	TRBJ1-3	NA	15	NA	CASRSDRSSGNTIYF	TGTGCCAGCAGATCCGACAGGAGCTCTGGAAACACCATATATTTT
TRBV2	TRBJ2-7	NA	14	NA	CASKFPSDSYEQYF	TGTGCCAGCAAGTTCCCTAGCGACTCGTACGAGCAGTACTTC
TRBV5-1	TRBJ1-1	NA	15	TRBD1	CASSLAPGQGTEAFF	TGCGCCAGCAGCTTGGCACCGGGACAGGGTACTGAAGCTTTCTTT
TRBV11-2	TRBJ1-5	NA	14	NA	CASSPNPSGQPQHF	TGTGCCAGCAGCCCCAACCCTTCAGGGCAGCCCCAGCATTTT
TRBV19	TRBJ1-1	NA	13	NA	CASSRGRGWEAFF	TGTGCCAGTAGTAGAGGTAGGGGCTGGGAAGCTTTCTTT
TRBV9	TRBJ1-2	NA	12	NA	CASSRGSHGYTF	TGTGCCAGCAGTCGGGGTTCCCATGGCTACACCTTC
TRBV4-1	TRBJ2-1	few	17	TRBD2	CASSQGEGGRAYNEQFF	TGCGCCAGCAGCCAGGGGGAGGGCGGGAGGGCATACAATGAGCAGTTCTTC
TRBV28	TRBJ2-3	once	17	TRBD1	CASSLATNDRGTDTQYF	TGTGCCAGCAGTTTAGCTACAAACGACAGGGGGACGGATACGCAGTATTTT
TRBV13	TRBJ2-1	few	16	TRBD2	CASSPSSGEGSYEQFF	TGTGCCAGCAGTCCCTCCTCGGGGGAGGGATCATATGAGCAGTTCTTC
TRBV30	TRBJ1-1	NA	13	NA	CAWTWGGASEAFF	TGTGCCTGGACCTGGGGGGGGGCCAGCGAAGCTTTCTTT
TRBV30	TRBJ2-2	once	11	NA	CARQDTGELFF	TGTGCCCGGCAGGACACCGGGGAGCTGTTTTTT
TRBV5-6	TRBJ2-1	few	11	NA	CASSQFSEQFF	TGTGCCAGCAGCCAGTTCTCCGAGCAGTTCTTC
TRBV4-1	TRBJ2-7	once	15	NA	CASSQDGHREYEQYF	TGCGCCAGCAGCCAAGATGGTCACAGGGAGTACGAGCAGTACTTC
TRBV18	TRBJ1-1	NA	13	NA	CASSQSLNTEAFF	TGTGCCAGCTCACAATCATTGAACACTGAAGCTTTCTTT
TRBV27	TRBJ2-1	NA	16	TRBD2	CASGLLSGRGGNEQFF	TGTGCCAGCGGTTTATTGAGCGGGAGGGGAGGCAATGAGCAGTTCTTC
TRBV2	TRBJ1-4	NA	15	NA	CASSEDSSTNEKLFF	TGTGCCAGCAGTGAGGACAGCTCAACTAATGAAAAACTGTTTTTT
TRBV19	TRBJ1-5	once	12	NA	CASSASSGPQHF	TGTGCCAGTAGTGCAAGTTCAGGGCCCCAGCATTTT
TRBV19	TRBJ1-1	NA	14	NA	CASSIRGAGTEAFF	TGTGCCAGTAGTATACGGGGGGCGGGCACTGAAGCTTTCTTT
TRBV6-1	TRBJ1-4	NA	13	TRBD1	CASKGQLNEKLFF	TGTGCCAGCAAGGGACAGCTTAATGAAAAACTGTTTTTT
TRBV29-1	TRBJ2-3	NA	13	TRBD2	CSVLSGMKDTQYF	TGCAGCGTCCTTAGCGGGATGAAAGATACGCAGTATTTT
TRBV28	TRBJ2-7	NA	14	NA	CASSPSPTGWEQYF	TGTGCCAGCAGTCCCTCCCCGACAGGTTGGGAGCAGTACTTC
TRBV19	TRBJ2-7	NA	15	TRBD1	CASSPGQGITYEQYF	TGTGCCAGTAGCCCCGGACAGGGGATCACCTACGAGCAGTACTTC
TRBV19	TRBJ1-1	NA	16	TRBD1	CASRPIIDRGHTEAFF	TGTGCCAGTAGACCCATTATTGACAGGGGGCACACTGAAGCTTTCTTT
TRBV5-6	TRBJ2-1	NA	15	TRBD1	CASSLGQGAGYEQFF	TGTGCCAGCAGCTTGGGGCAGGGGGCCGGGTATGAGCAGTTCTTC
TRBV6-5	TRBJ1-5	NA	15	NA	CAGTNGGNSNQPQHF	TGTGCCGGCACAAACGGGGGGAATAGCAATCAGCCCCAGCATTTT
TRBV11-2	TRBJ1-2	NA	14	TRBD1	CASSHRTGNYGYTF	TGTGCCAGCAGCCATCGGACAGGGAACTATGGCTACACCTTC
TRBV12-5	TRBJ2-3	NA	14	NA	CASGHGGPGDTQYF	TGTGCTAGTGGCCATGGAGGGCCGGGAGATACGCAGTATTTT
TRBV6-6	TRBJ2-3	once	13	NA	CASSNQAGDTQYF	TGTGCCAGCAGTAACCAAGCGGGAGATACGCAGTATTTT
TRBV5-1	TRBJ2-5	NA	18	TRBD2	CASSAGTSGSRYQETQYF	TGCGCCAGCAGCGCCGGGACTAGCGGGAGTCGGTACCAAGAGACCCAGTACTTC
TRBV28	TRBJ1-5	NA	15	NA	CASSPGGGSNQPQHF	TGTGCCAGCAGCCCCGGCGGGGGTAGCAATCAGCCCCAGCATTTT
TRBV4-2	TRBJ1-2	NA	17	TRBD1	CASSIWGEWTGFYGYTF	TGTGCCAGCAGTATCTGGGGGGAATGGACAGGGTTTTATGGCTACACCTTC
TRBV29-1	TRBJ1-1	NA	14	TRBD1	CSVDLGTGATEAFF	TGCAGCGTTGATTTGGGGACAGGGGCAACTGAAGCTTTCTTT